Presented here are 16 T cell receptor beta chains from one specimen sequenced in a study of vaccination effects on CD4 cells after COVID-19. Once cultured for 10 days, the cells underwent separation to obtain CD4+ T cells. Each participant was administered two doses of either the BNT162b2 or the mRNA-1273 vaccine. Their recognized antigens are unknown. Data came from immunoSEQ multiplex PCR; TCRdb stores just in-frame clones and leaves some out. The sample yields about 66,000 clones, over 75% seen once. This material consisted of CD4+ T cells from PBMCs cultured without peptide, taken after COVID-19 vaccination. Every receptor here comes from a human donor who received a COVID-19 vaccine.

This rearrangement joins TRBV3-1 (or the pseudogene TRBV3-2) to TRBJ2-2, with D uncertain. The CDR3 contains 11 residues. Germline CDR1 reads LGHDT; CDR2 reads YNNKEL (reference sequence). V was clipped by 8 bases and J by 0 bases, with 1 base between them. The CDR3 spells CASSNTGELFF. In DNA form, the CDR3 reads TGTGCCAGCTCGAACACCGGGGAGCTGTTTTTT.

The chain recombines TRBV4-3 with TRBJ2-7; tentatively, D is TRBD1 or TRBD2 (5 bases each). V was clipped by 2 bases and J by 5 bases, with 16 bases between them. The CDR3 is 15 residues long. Germline values: CDR1 LGHNA, CDR2 YSLEER. In DNA, the CDR3 is TGCGCCAGCAGCCAAAGCCCCGGGACCCCGGACGAGCAGTACGTC. Translation: CASSQSPGTPDEQYV.

Of note for this clone: Other DNA sequences in this specimen translate into the identical CDR3. This rearrangement joins TRBV18 to TRBJ1-5; D perhaps matches TRBD1 (6 bases). Germline V gene lookup returns CDR1 KGHSH and CDR2 LQKENI. The CDR3 consists of 13 residues. Trimming took off 5 bases at V and 3 bases at J, with 8 bases between the two ends. CDR3 bases: TGTGCCAGCTCAGGACAGAACAATCAGCCCCAGCATTTT. Amino acid sequence: CASSGQNNQPQHF.

The CDR3 is CAWRGGSGANVLTF. The CDR3 DNA reads TGTGCCTGGAGAGGGGGATCTGGGGCCAACGTCCTGACTTTC. This chain uses TRBV30 with TRBJ2-6, with TRBD1 as a possible D gene (6 bases). This CDR3 has 14 amino acids. Trimming took 3 bases from V and 1 from J, leaving 7 bases between them. Germline-derived CDR1 and CDR2 are GTSNPN and SVGIG (reference sequence).

The genes are TRBV7-3 and TRBJ2-2; 7 nucleotides line up with TRBD1. There are 14 residues in the CDR3. Germline lookup yields CDR1 SGHTA and CDR2 FQGTGA. The trim removed 4 bases at V and 4 bases at J, leaving 3 bases unmatched. In DNA form, the CDR3 reads TGTGCCAGCAGCTGGGGACAGCCCACCGGGGAGCTGTTTTTT. This translates into CASSWGQPTGELFF.

This chain joins TRBV4-1 and TRBJ1-4, with D possibly TRBD1 on 5 matching bases. Trimming cost V 1 base and J 8 bases, with 11 bases left between them. This CDR3 is 14 amino acids long. Germline assignment: CDR1 MGHRA and CDR2 YSYEKL. The CDR3 DNA is TGCGCCAGCAGCCAAGCGGCAGGGAGAGAAAAACTGTTTTTT. Encoded protein: CASSQAAGREKLFF.

Only one count was recorded for this clone. The chain joins TRBV6-1 to TRBJ2-7; D is unclear. V was cut by 1 base and J by 4 bases, with 11 bases left in between. Germline assignment: CDR1 MNHNS and CDR2 SASEGT. The CDR3 is 14 amino acids. CDR3 amino acids: CASSEVGTDYEQYV. CDR3 DNA: TGTGCCAGCAGTGAAGTCGGCACAGATTACGAGCAGTACGTC.

V is TRBV7-9 and J is TRBJ1-1; TRBD1 aligns across 12 bases. V lost 1 base, J lost 0 bases, and 6 bases stayed unmatched. This CDR3 is built from 18 residues. Germline CDR1 SEHNR, CDR2 FQNEAQ (reference sequence). CDR3 sequence (DNA): TGTGCCAGCAGCTTAGGGACCGGGACAGGGGGCATGAACACTGAAGCTTTCTTT. It specifies CASSLGTGTGGMNTEAFF.

V usage is TRBV15 and J usage is TRBJ2-7; D not certain. Trimming pared 0 bases from V and 0 bases from J, leaving 12 bases between. This CDR3 is 16 amino acids long. The germline V gene encodes CDR1 LNHNV and CDR2 YYDKDF (reference sequence). CDR3 region: CATSRDLPVSSYEQYV. For the CDR3, the DNA is TGTGCCACCAGCAGAGATCTGCCCGTTAGCTCCTACGAGCAGTACGTC.

The genes are TRBV18 and TRBJ1-5; TRBD1 matches 10 bases. V was pared by 6 bases and J by 2 bases, with 4 bases of the junction left unmatched. Germline V gene sequence: CDR1 KGHSH, CDR2 LQKENI. The CDR3 extends over 15 amino acids. CDR3 in DNA: TGTGCCAGCTCCCCCGGGACAGGGGGCAATCAGCCCCAGCATTTT. This sequence encodes CASSPGTGGNQPQHF.

This clone was counted a single time. The chain recombines TRBV6-6 with TRBJ2-5; D may correspond to TRBD1 or TRBD2 (5 bases each). Trimming took 2 bases from V and 0 from J, leaving 7 bases between them. CDR1 and CDR2 (germline): MNHNY, SVGAGI (reference sequence). This CDR3 region has 14 residues. CDR3 DNA sequence: TGTGCCAGCAGTTACGGGACCCACCAAGAGACCCAGTACTTC. The encoded protein is CASSYGTHQETQYF.

V is TRBV30 and J is TRBJ1-4; 7 nucleotides match TRBD1. The germline V gene has CDR1 GTSNPN and CDR2 SVGIG (reference sequence). The junction had 10 bases not matched to a gene; V was cut back by 2 bases and J by 7 bases. The CDR3 has 15 amino acids. DNA for the CDR3: TGTGCCTGGAGTCCCCGGACAGGTTCGATTGAAAAACTGTTTTTT. Translation: CAWSPRTGSIEKLFF.

The rearrangement links TRBV14 to TRBJ2-2; 9 nucleotides agree with TRBD1. With 3 bases clipped from V and 5 bases from J, the junction kept 10 bases outside the gene matches. The CDR3 covers 17 residues. CDR1 is SGHDN, CDR2 FVKESK, per germline. CDR3 loop: CASSHGLWTGVTGELFF. The DNA for the CDR3 is TGTGCCAGCAGCCACGGACTATGGACAGGGGTGACCGGGGAGCTGTTTTTT.

As for this clone: Other DNA sequences in the sample encode the same CDR3. V gene TRBV24-1 combines with J gene TRBJ2-5; D is ambiguous. The germline V gene has CDR1 KGHDR and CDR2 SFDVKD. The CDR3 has 12 residues. V was shortened by 4 bases and J by 4 bases, with 6 bases between the two germline ends. The CDR3 loop reads CATSDWAETQYF. The CDR3 DNA is TGTGCCACCAGTGACTGGGCAGAGACCCAGTACTTC.

The V and J genes are TRBV5-4 and TRBJ2-7, with 8 bases identical to TRBD2. Germline values: CDR1 SGHNT, CDR2 YYREEE (reference sequence). Trimming removed 0 bases from V and 7 bases from J; junction bases left unmatched: 3. The CDR3 is made up of 13 amino acids. The CDR3, as DNA: TGTGCCAGCAGCTTGGCGGGGGGGCGGGAGCAGTACGTC. Residues: CASSLAGGREQYV.

CDR3 sequence: CASIPLLAGVIDTQYF. The CDR3 nucleotides are TGTGCCAGCATCCCCCTCCTAGCGGGGGTCATAGATACGCAGTATTTT. The chain carries TRBV28 and TRBJ2-3; 10 bases are shared with TRBD2. CDR3 length: 16 residues. Germline V lookup: CDR1 MDHEN, CDR2 SYDVKM. The ends lost 7 bases at V and 5 bases at J; junction bases unmatched: 12.